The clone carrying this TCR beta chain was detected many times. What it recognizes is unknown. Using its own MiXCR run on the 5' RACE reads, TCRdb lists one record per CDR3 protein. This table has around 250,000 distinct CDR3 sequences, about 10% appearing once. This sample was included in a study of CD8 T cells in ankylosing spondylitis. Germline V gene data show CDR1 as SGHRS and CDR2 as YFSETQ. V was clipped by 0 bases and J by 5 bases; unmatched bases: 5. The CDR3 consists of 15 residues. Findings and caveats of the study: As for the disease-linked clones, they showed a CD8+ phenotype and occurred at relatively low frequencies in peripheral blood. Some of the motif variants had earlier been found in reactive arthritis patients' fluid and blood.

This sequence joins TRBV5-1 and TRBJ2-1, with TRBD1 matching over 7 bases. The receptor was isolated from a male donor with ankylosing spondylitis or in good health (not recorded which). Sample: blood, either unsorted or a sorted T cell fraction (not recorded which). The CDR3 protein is CASSLAEGADNEQFF. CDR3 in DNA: TGCGCCAGCAGCTTGGCCGAGGGGGCGGACAATGAGCAGTTCTTC.